Listed below are T cell receptor beta chains from one sample, sequenced in a study of T-cell memory formation after mild COVID-19. TCRdb reprocessed the 5' RACE reads via MiXCR and lists one record per CDR3 protein. The table lists 110,000 to 150,000 distinct CDR3 sequences, more than 13% of them singletons, with about 30% in the top ten. Source material: PBMCs or a T cell subset sorted from them (not recorded which). The receptors originated from an adult woman who had mild COVID-19 (a few samples of this study predate the infection). Cell type and time point are not known. Each CDR3 is given with its conserved first and last residue. A D gene is named only where the DNA matches it firmly. A row's size may be missing; if present it is once, few, many or a size class.

D gene: TRBD1; V gene: TRBV7-2; CDR3 length: 19; J gene: TRBJ1-1; clone size: NA; CDR3 DNA: TGTGCCAGCAGCGCAGAGTCCGGGACAGCGATACTACCTAACACTGAAGCTTTCTTT; CDR3 protein: CASSAESGTAILPNTEAFF
D gene: NA; V gene: TRBV21-1; CDR3 length: 15; J gene: TRBJ1-3; clone size: few; CDR3 DNA: TGTGCCAGCAGTAGATATCAGGGTTACGGAAACACCATATATTTT; CDR3 protein: CASSRYQGYGNTIYF
D gene: NA; V gene: TRBV9; CDR3 length: 14; J gene: TRBJ2-1; clone size: NA; CDR3 DNA: TGTGCCAGCAGCGTAGCAGGTTCCTACAATGAGCAGTTCTTC; CDR3 protein: CASSVAGSYNEQFF
D gene: NA; V gene: TRBV4-1; CDR3 length: 15; J gene: TRBJ2-5; clone size: few; CDR3 DNA: TGCGCCAGCAGCCAAGCCGGGACTTCACGGGAGACCCAGTACTTC; CDR3 protein: CASSQAGTSRETQYF
D gene: TRBD2; V gene: TRBV5-1; CDR3 length: 16; J gene: TRBJ2-1; clone size: NA; CDR3 DNA: TGCGCCAGCAGCCCGCTAGCGGGGGGGCCAAACTTCGAGCAGTTCTTC; CDR3 protein: CASSPLAGGPNFEQFF
D gene: NA; V gene: TRBV20-1; CDR3 length: 13; J gene: TRBJ2-7; clone size: few; CDR3 DNA: TGCAGTGCTAGACCATCTCTTTCCTACGAGCAGTACTTC; CDR3 protein: CSARPSLSYEQYF
D gene: TRBD1; V gene: TRBV4-3; CDR3 length: 16; J gene: TRBJ1-1; clone size: few; CDR3 DNA: TGCGCCAGCAGCCAAGATTCCGGGACAGCGAACACTGAAGCTTTCTTT; CDR3 protein: CASSQDSGTANTEAFF
D gene: NA; V gene: TRBV18; CDR3 length: 17; J gene: TRBJ1-1; clone size: few; CDR3 DNA: TGTGCCAGCTCACCAGCCTTGGGGGCCCTGGTGAACACTGAAGCTTTCTTT; CDR3 protein: CASSPALGALVNTEAFF
D gene: NA; V gene: TRBV30; CDR3 length: 12; J gene: TRBJ2-5; clone size: NA; CDR3 DNA: TGTGCCTGGAGACAGGGACAAGAGACCCAGTACTTC; CDR3 protein: CAWRQGQETQYF
D gene: NA; V gene: TRBV4-1; CDR3 length: 14; J gene: TRBJ1-5; clone size: NA; CDR3 DNA: TGCGCCAGCGGATACAGTTATAGCAATCAGCCCCAGCATTTT; CDR3 protein: CASGYSYSNQPQHF
D gene: NA; V gene: TRBV7-9; CDR3 length: 16; J gene: TRBJ1-1; clone size: few; CDR3 DNA: TGTGCCAGCAGCCAAACGGGGGGGGTCCCCTCCCTTGAAGCTTTCTTT; CDR3 protein: CASSQTGGVPSLEAFF
D gene: NA; V gene: TRBV11-2; CDR3 length: 17; J gene: TRBJ1-1; clone size: NA; CDR3 DNA: TGTGCCAGCAGCTTAGAAGCGGCAGGGGTTCCGAACACTGAAGCTTTCTTT; CDR3 protein: CASSLEAAGVPNTEAFF
D gene: TRBD1; V gene: TRBV19; CDR3 length: 16; J gene: TRBJ1-1; clone size: NA; CDR3 DNA: TGTGCCAGTAGTATACTCATCCGACAGGGGAACACTGAAGCTTTCTTT; CDR3 protein: CASSILIRQGNTEAFF
D gene: TRBD1; V gene: TRBV12-3/TRBV12-4; CDR3 length: 16; J gene: TRBJ2-7; clone size: many; CDR3 DNA: TGTGCCAGCAGTTTAACGGGACAGGGGTTTCCCTACGAGCAGTACTTC; CDR3 protein: CASSLTGQGFPYEQYF
D gene: NA; V gene: TRBV20-1; CDR3 length: 12; J gene: TRBJ1-2; clone size: NA; CDR3 DNA: TGCAGTGTCGGGCAGGCTAACTATGGCTACACCTTC; CDR3 protein: CSVGQANYGYTF
D gene: TRBD1; V gene: TRBV6-5; CDR3 length: 15; J gene: TRBJ2-3; clone size: NA; CDR3 DNA: TGTGCCAGCAGTTGGCGGACAGGGGGTACAGATACGCAGTATTTT; CDR3 protein: CASSWRTGGTDTQYF